The source of this TCR beta chain is a study of control samples from healthy donors and cancer patients. From germline, CDR1 is MNHEY and CDR2 SMNVEV (reference sequence). V shed 3 bases and J 2 bases; nucleotides not matched to a gene: 4. CDR3 length: 14 residues. Clones were sequenced by immunoSEQ multiplex PCR, and TCRdb holds only the in-frame ones, with some missing. The sample shows more than 85,000 clones, around 85% of them seen only once. The origin of this receptor is a man in his 70s with lung cancer. The sample consisted of PBMCs. The genes are TRBV27 and TRBJ2-7, with TRBD1 matching 7 bases. CDR3 region: CASSFAQGAYEQYF. Written as DNA, the CDR3 is TGTGCCAGCAGTTTCGCGCAGGGGGCCTACGAGCAGTACTTC.